A single sample gave rise to the 10 T cell receptor beta chains below, sequenced in a study of control samples from healthy donors and cancer patients. Produced via immunoSEQ multiplex PCR; TCRdb's table is partial and in-frame only. The sample lists just over 150,000 clones; about 94% were seen once. The specimen sequenced was blood. These receptors originate from a woman in her 40s in good health.

CDR3 region: CASSLESAWAEAFF. In DNA, the CDR3 is TGCGCCAGCAGCTTGGAGTCAGCATGGGCTGAAGCTTTCTTT. The gene calls are TRBV5-1 and TRBJ1-1; D not certain. This CDR3 spans 14 amino acids. Germline-derived CDR1 and CDR2 are SGHRS and YFSETQ. V was pared by 0 bases and J by 6 bases, with 12 bases between.

The chain employs TRBV7-2 and TRBJ2-7; D may be TRBD1 or TRBD2 (7 bases each). V dropped 1 base and J dropped 0 bases, with 13 bases sitting between them. Germline assignment: CDR1 SGHTA and CDR2 FQGNSA. The CDR3 has 16 residues. The CDR3 is CASSLVSGGGSYEQYF. The DNA for the CDR3 is TGTGCCAGCAGCTTAGTATCAGGGGGGGGCTCCTACGAGCAGTACTTC.

The chain has TRBV5-1 and TRBJ2-1; 7 bases agree with TRBD2. Germline-derived CDR1 and CDR2 are SGHRS and YFSETQ. V shed 0 bases, J shed 0 bases, and the junction held 0 bases outside the gene matches. This CDR3 spans 15 amino acids. CDR3 nucleotides: TGCGCCAGCAGCTTGGGCGGGAGCTCCTACAATGAGCAGTTCTTC. This codes for CASSLGGSSYNEQFF.

This chain connects TRBV19 to TRBJ2-7, with 10 bases identical to TRBD2. From germline, CDR1 is LNHDA and CDR2 SQIVND (reference sequence). This CDR3 has 17 residues. J gave up 0 bases and V 4 bases, and 9 bases lay outside the gene matches. DNA for the CDR3: TGTGCCAGTAGTACAGGGCCGGGACTAGCGAGCTCCTACGAGCAGTACTTC. Its protein is CASSTGPGLASSYEQYF. The full variable domain, completed using reference TRBV19 and TRBJ2-7, is DGGITQSPKYLFRKEGQNVTLSCEQNLNHDAMYWYRQDPGQGLRLIYYSQIVNDFQKGDIAEGYSVSREKKESFPLTVTSAQKNPTAFYLCASSTGPGLASSYEQYFGPGTRLTVT.

The V call is TRBV28, the J call TRBJ2-1; tentatively, D is TRBD1 (6 bases). Germline lookup yields CDR1 MDHEN and CDR2 SYDVKM. The CDR3 loop spans 14 amino acids. Trimming took 7 bases from V and 6 from J, leaving 16 bases between them. CDR3 sequence (DNA): TGTGCCAGCAAGGGACATAGGAGCCTCAATGAGCAGTTCTTC. It codes for CASKGHRSLNEQFF.

This chain links TRBV7-2 with TRBJ1-4; tentatively, D is TRBD1 (5 bases). The germline gives CDR1 SGHTA, CDR2 FQGNSA. The V and J ends lost 1 base and 4 bases respectively, with 7 bases between them. The CDR3 is 14 residues long. The CDR3 loop reads CASSLGQFNEKLFF. The CDR3 DNA reads as TGTGCCAGCAGCTTAGGACAGTTTAATGAAAAACTGTTTTTT.

The chain is built from TRBV6-5 and TRBJ2-7; D gene unclear. The V end was cut by 4 bases, the J end by 3 bases, with 4 bases between. CDR1 is MNHEY, CDR2 SVGAGI, per germline. There are 11 residues in the CDR3. The CDR3 reads CASSSYYEQYF. In DNA form, the CDR3 reads TGTGCCAGCAGTTCATACTACGAGCAGTACTTC.

This clone was observed a single time. V and J are TRBV9 and TRBJ2-5; D is undetermined. CDR3 size: 14 residues. Germline CDR1 reads SGDLS; CDR2 reads YYNGEE. With 3 bases removed from V and 4 bases from J, the gap between germline ends came to 13 bases. This CDR3 is CASSGNSLGETQYF. The CDR3 nucleotides are TGTGCCAGCAGCGGCAACTCGTTGGGAGAGACCCAGTACTTC.

This clone was seen only once. V gene TRBV6-5 combines with J gene TRBJ1-6; no clear D gene. Germline V gives CDR1 MNHEY, CDR2 SVGAGI. Trimming left V 2 bases short and J 0 bases short, with 5 bases between. The CDR3 loop spans 15 amino acids. The CDR3 DNA sequence: TGTGCCAGCAGTTACGGGTACTCCTATAATTCACCCCTCCACTTT. Protein product: CASSYGYSYNSPLHF.

V and J are TRBV6-5 and TRBJ2-7; no firm D call. This CDR3 has 14 residues. Trimming took 4 bases from V and 10 from J, leaving 20 bases between them. Germline V gives CDR1 MNHEY, CDR2 SVGAGI. CDR3 sequence reads: CASSSTLEEWYQYF. The CDR3 DNA reads as TGTGCCAGCAGTTCCACCCTAGAAGAGTGGTACCAGTACTTC.